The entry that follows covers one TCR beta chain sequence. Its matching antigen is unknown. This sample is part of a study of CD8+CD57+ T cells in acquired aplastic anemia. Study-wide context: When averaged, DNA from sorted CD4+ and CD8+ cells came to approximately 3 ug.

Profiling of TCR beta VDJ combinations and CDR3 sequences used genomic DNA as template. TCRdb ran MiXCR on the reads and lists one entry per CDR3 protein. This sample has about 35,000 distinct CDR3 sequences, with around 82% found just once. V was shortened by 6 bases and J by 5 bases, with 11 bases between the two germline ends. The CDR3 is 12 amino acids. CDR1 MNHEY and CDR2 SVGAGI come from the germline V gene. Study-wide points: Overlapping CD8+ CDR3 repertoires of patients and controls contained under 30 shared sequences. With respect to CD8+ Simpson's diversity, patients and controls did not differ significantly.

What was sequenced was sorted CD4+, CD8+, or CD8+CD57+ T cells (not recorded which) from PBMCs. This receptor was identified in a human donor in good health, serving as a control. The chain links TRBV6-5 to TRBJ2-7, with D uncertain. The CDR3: CASSYSGDEQYF. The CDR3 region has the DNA TGTGCCAGCAGCTACAGTGGGGACGAGCAGTACTTC.